A single T cell receptor beta chain is shown here with its context. The antigen remains undetermined. These data originate in a study of cytomegalovirus exposure and HLA in healthy donors. At the level of the study: Early release data held roughly 90 million unique TCRs from HLA-typed donors. Whole-study findings and limits: An assumption of roughly uniform sequencing depth across donors underlay the presence/absence analyses.

The PCR had 60 Vbeta and 13 Jbeta primers. TCRdb's table, derived via immunoSEQ multiplex PCR, lists solely in-frame clones and lacks some. The sample has some 170,000 clones; under 80% are singletons. CDR1 and CDR2 (germline): SNHLY, FYNNEI. The CDR3 runs to 13 residues. Trimming left V 1 base short and J 3 bases short, with 7 bases between. The sample comprised PBMCs. The rearrangement uses TRBV2 and TRBJ2-7; D ambiguous. The sequence was obtained from a human donor in good health. CDR3 in DNA: TGTGCCAGCAGTGAAGGCATGAGCTACGAGCAGTACTTC. Translation: CASSEGMSYEQYF.